A selection of T cell receptor beta chains follows, all from one sample in a study of T cell repertoires in urothelial bladder cancer. This table comes from immunoSEQ multiplex PCR, and its TCRdb copy is limited to in-frame clones, with some not included. The sample shows around 11,000 clones, around 68% of them seen only once. Sequencing input: tumor-infiltrating cells from bladder cancer. The receptor set was obtained from a human donor with a benign inflammatory bladder lesion. CDR3s include the opening cysteine and the closing phenylalanine or tryptophan. The D gene is left open where the match is weak. Clone size is stated in some rows and not others, as once, few, many or a class when expanded.

clone size	D gene	J gene	V gene	CDR3 protein	CDR3 DNA
-	TRBD1	TRBJ1-5	TRBV2	CASSTQGFGQPQHF	TGTGCCAGCAGTACACAGGGGTTCGGGCAGCCCCAGCATTTT
-	-	TRBJ2-3	TRBV11-2	CASSYTGGGTDTQYF	TGTGCCAGCAGCTACACAGGAGGAGGGACAGATACGCAGTATTTT
few	TRBD1	TRBJ1-4	TRBV6-5	CASSFSGGREKLFF	TGTGCCAGCAGTTTCTCAGGGGGCCGGGAAAAACTGTTTTTT
-	TRBD1	TRBJ2-1	TRBV10-2	CASRGQASSYNEQFF	TGCGCCAGCAGGGGACAGGCCAGCTCCTACAATGAGCAGTTCTTC
-	-	TRBJ2-3	TRBV9	CASSVATGLGKADTQYF	TGTGCCAGCAGCGTAGCGACGGGATTGGGGAAAGCAGATACGCAGTATTTT
-	-	TRBJ2-2	TRBV5-1	CASSYPTGNTGELFF	TGCGCCAGCAGCTACCCGACGGGGAACACCGGGGAGCTGTTTTTT
few	-	TRBJ2-7	TRBV7-9	CASSHAGQSYEQYF	TGTGCCAGCAGCCATGCGGGACAGTCCTACGAGCAGTACTTC
-	TRBD1	TRBJ2-1	TRBV4-1	CASSPRQGVNEQFF	TGCGCCAGCAGCCCTAGACAGGGGGTCAATGAGCAGTTCTTC
few	-	TRBJ1-6	TRBV6-6	CASSSGGDNSPLHF	TGTGCCAGCAGTTCCGGGGGAGATAATTCACCCCTCCACTTT
-	TRBD1	TRBJ1-2	TRBV15	CATSREGTGRIGYTF	TGTGCCACCAGCAGAGAGGGGACAGGCAGGATTGGCTACACCTTC
-	TRBD1	TRBJ2-7	TRBV11-3	CASSRARGYEQYF	TGTGCCAGCAGCAGAGCCAGGGGGTACGAGCAGTACTTC
few	-	TRBJ2-2	TRBV11-2	CASSPGGGYTGELFF	TGTGCCAGCAGCCCTGGGGGCGGTTACACCGGGGAGCTGTTTTTT
-	TRBD1	TRBJ1-5	TRBV19	CATQGTRDRYNQPQHF	TGTGCCACACAAGGAACCCGGGACAGATACAATCAGCCCCAGCATTTT
-	-	TRBJ2-2	TRBV30	CAWRSFSGDFENTGELFF	TGTGCCTGGAGATCTTTTTCAGGGGATTTCGAAAACACCGGGGAGCTGTTTTTT
-	-	TRBJ2-1	TRBV6-4	CASSDSGRPYNEQFF	TGTGCCAGCAGTGACTCTGGCAGACCATACAATGAGCAGTTCTTC
-	-	TRBJ2-2	TRBV9	CASSVGTPRGGELFF	TGTGCCAGCAGCGTAGGGACCCCCCGGGGCGGGGAGCTGTTTTTT
few	-	TRBJ2-7	TRBV30	CAWSVHSRSYEQYF	TGTGCCTGGAGTGTGCACAGCCGCTCTTACGAGCAGTACTTC
-	TRBD1	TRBJ2-2	TRBV5-5	CASSTGRGLGGELFF	TGTGCCAGCAGCACTGGCAGGGGGCTCGGCGGGGAGCTGTTTTTT
-	TRBD2	TRBJ2-3	TRBV5-5	CASSSPGLAADTQYF	TGTGCCAGCAGCTCACCGGGACTAGCTGCAGATACGCAGTATTTT
-	-	TRBJ2-1	TRBV7-9	CASSPRAHRMLNEQFF	TGTGCCAGCAGCCCCAGGGCGCATCGGATGCTCAATGAGCAGTTCTTC
few	TRBD1	TRBJ1-6	TRBV30	CAWGTGEYSPLHF	TGTGCCTGGGGGACAGGGGAATATTCACCCCTCCACTTT
-	TRBD1	TRBJ1-5	TRBV6-5	CASSYSGIQGEQPQHF	TGTGCCAGCAGTTACTCGGGAATACAGGGGGAACAGCCCCAGCATTTT
-	-	TRBJ1-1	TRBV19	CASSISGDRAEAFF	TGTGCCAGTAGTATCTCCGGGGACCGGGCTGAAGCTTTCTTT
-	TRBD2	TRBJ2-1	TRBV18	CASSPSGGAIDEQFF	TGTGCCAGCTCACCTAGCGGGGGGGCAATCGATGAGCAGTTCTTC
few	TRBD2	TRBJ2-1	TRBV5-1	CASSLKLAGGNEQFF	TGCGCCAGCAGCTTGAAACTAGCGGGAGGCAATGAGCAGTTCTTC
-	TRBD2	TRBJ2-1	TRBV19	CASSGSGGAWNEQFF	TGTGCCAGTAGTGGTAGCGGGGGGGCCTGGAATGAGCAGTTCTTC
-	-	TRBJ1-4	TRBV27	CASSSRPTLLNEKLFF	TGTGCCAGCAGTTCCCGCCCGACATTGCTAAATGAAAAACTGTTTTTT
-	-	TRBJ2-3	TRBV29-1	CGGGPQADTQYF	TGCGGCGGAGGACCTCAGGCAGATACGCAGTATTTT
-	TRBD2	TRBJ2-1	TRBV2	CASSEKASGAVGNEQFF	TGTGCCAGCAGTGAGAAGGCTAGCGGGGCCGTAGGCAATGAGCAGTTCTTC
once	-	TRBJ2-7	TRBV11-2	CASRYTNSYEQYF	TGTGCCAGCAGGTATACAAACTCCTACGAGCAGTACTTC
-	-	TRBJ2-6	TRBV9	CASANLYGANVLTF	TGTGCCAGCGCCAACCTATATGGGGCCAACGTCCTGACTTTC
-	TRBD1	TRBJ2-7	TRBV6-6	CASSRTGLSYEQYF	TGTGCCAGCAGTAGGACAGGGCTATCCTACGAGCAGTACTTC
once	-	TRBJ2-3	TRBV6-1	CASSGSTDTQYF	TGTGCCAGCAGCGGGAGCACAGATACGCAGTATTTT
once	TRBD1	TRBJ2-3	TRBV5-1	CASSLGPVGQGTQYF	TGCGCCAGCAGCTTAGGGCCCGTCGGACAGGGTACGCAGTATTTT